The 16 T cell receptor beta chains below come from one sample, sequenced in a study of neurological immune-mediated disorders. Using its own MiXCR run on the 5' RACE reads, TCRdb lists one record per CDR3 protein. The profile shows roughly 70,000 distinct CDR3 sequences, 4.5% to 5.5% of them singletons. The sequencing input was PBMCs. All receptors come from a woman aged 70-85 years with multiple sclerosis.

This clonotype showed up many times. J is TRBJ2-2 and V is TRBV4-3; no clear D. The V end lost 0 bases, the J end lost 6 bases, and 8 bases lay between the germline ends. Per germline, CDR1 LGHNA and CDR2 YSLEER. This CDR3 spans 14 amino acids. This chain's CDR3 is CASSQDWTAGELFF. The DNA for the CDR3 is TGCGCCAGCAGCCAAGATTGGACCGCCGGGGAGCTGTTTTTT.

This clonotype appeared many times. The chain's CDR3 is CASSPNLGGEQFF. The CDR3 DNA reads TGTGCCAGCAGCCCGAACCTGGGGGGTGAGCAGTTCTTC. This chain links TRBV3-1 with TRBJ2-1; perhaps TRBD2 as D (6 bases). CDR1 is LGHDT and CDR2 is YNNKEL in the germline V gene (reference sequence). V shed 4 bases and J shed 9 bases, with 13 bases lying between them. The length of the CDR3 is 13 residues.

This clonotype was seen ten or more times. This chain uses TRBV20-1 with TRBJ2-7; 10 bases are shared with TRBD1. Germline CDR1 reads DFQATT; CDR2 reads SNEGSKA (reference sequence). The trim removed 6 bases at V and 2 bases at J, leaving 10 bases unmatched. This CDR3 comprises 15 residues. The CDR3 loop is CSAPEGTGVPYEQYF. CDR3 nucleotide sequence: TGCAGTGCACCGGAAGGGACAGGGGTCCCCTACGAGCAGTACTTC.

This clonotype turned up a few times. The J gene is TRBJ1-5, the V gene TRBV6-5, with unresolved D. Trimming cost V 6 bases and J 2 bases, with 14 bases left between them. The CDR3 sequence is 15 residues long. In germline, CDR1 is MNHEY, CDR2 SVGAGI. The CDR3 spells CASSESGAGNQPQHF. The CDR3 bases are TGTGCCAGCAGCGAAAGTGGTGCCGGCAATCAGCCCCAGCATTTT.

The chain links TRBV20-1 to TRBJ2-7, with 7 bases lining up with TRBD2. Per germline, CDR1 DFQATT and CDR2 SNEGSKA (reference sequence). This CDR3 has 14 residues. Trimming at V came to 1 base and at J to 7 bases, leaving 10 bases not matched to a gene. CDR3 in DNA: TGCAGTGCTAGAGCCCCAGGACTAGTCAAAGAGCAGTACTTC. Translation: CSARAPGLVKEQYF.

The table lists this clonotype with a few counts. This chain uses TRBV20-1 with TRBJ1-1, with 9 bases that match TRBD1. The CDR3 is 15 residues long. With V trimmed by 6 bases and J by 1 base, 9 bases remained unmatched. CDR1 DFQATT and CDR2 SNEGSKA come from the germline V gene (reference sequence). This CDR3 is CSAPSRTGANTEAFF. CDR3 nucleotides: TGCAGTGCCCCATCACGGACAGGGGCGAACACTGAAGCTTTCTTT.

This clonotype was seen ten or more times. The chain links TRBV10-3 to TRBJ1-2; a weak D match, TRBD1 (5 bases). Germline V gene sequence: CDR1 ENHRY, CDR2 SYGVKD. V was shortened by 0 bases and J by 6 bases, with 14 bases between the two germline ends. The CDR3 contains 15 residues. The DNA for the CDR3 is TGTGCCATCAGTGAGTCGATGGGGGGAGGCCATGGCTACACCTTC. As protein: CAISESMGGGHGYTF.

This clonotype was observed a few times. The J gene is TRBJ1-4, the V gene TRBV6-5; D is possibly TRBD1 (5 bases). Per germline, CDR1 MNHEY and CDR2 SVGAGI. This CDR3 is built from 14 residues. V was cut by 7 bases and J by 0 bases, with 9 bases left in between. CDR3 nucleotide sequence: TGTGCCAGCACTATGACAGCAACTAATGAAAAACTGTTTTTT. Protein sequence: CASTMTATNEKLFF.

This clonotype was recorded at least ten times. V is TRBV15 and J is TRBJ1-1; D not certain. The CDR3 runs 12 residues. The V end lost 0 bases, the J end lost 5 bases, and 4 bases lay between the germline ends. Germline CDR1 is LNHNV and CDR2 is YYDKDF (reference sequence). CDR3 in amino acids: CATSRDSTEAFF. The CDR3 bases are TGTGCCACCAGCAGAGATTCAACTGAAGCTTTCTTT.

This clonotype was detected ten times or more. The genes are TRBV5-1 and TRBJ2-5; D might be TRBD2 (6 bases). V lost 4 bases, J lost 3 bases, and 19 bases lay in between. The CDR3 runs 16 residues. CDR1 and CDR2 (germline): SGHRS, YFSETQ. The CDR3 reads CASSPTRLDPKETQYF. The CDR3 DNA sequence: TGCGCCAGCAGCCCAACCCGACTAGATCCCAAAGAGACCCAGTACTTC.

This clonotype was detected many times. The chain employs TRBV3-1 and TRBJ2-1, with 8 bases matching TRBD2. The V gene's germline CDR1 is LGHDT and CDR2 YNNKEL (reference sequence). The CDR3 loop spans 13 amino acids. With V trimmed by 6 bases and J by 6 bases, 4 bases remained unmatched. In nucleotides, the CDR3 is TGTGCCAGCAGGGCGGGAGGAGGCAATGAGCAGTTCTTC. It yields the protein CASRAGGGNEQFF.

Ten or more counts support this clonotype. The V gene is TRBV12-3 or TRBV12-4, the J gene TRBJ2-5; weak D call: TRBD2 (6 bases). The V end was cut by 3 bases, the J end by 3 bases, with 14 bases between. There are 15 residues in the CDR3. For the CDR3, the DNA is TGTGCCAGCAGTTTCCAATCCGGGAGTAAAGAGACCCAGTACTTC. This encodes CASSFQSGSKETQYF.

This clonotype occurred a few times. Possible read error: a much larger clone is one base away. The chain is built from TRBV21-1 and TRBJ2-1; no DNA check was done on the table's D call, TRBD2. TRBV21-1 corresponds to a pseudogene. The CDR3 totals 16 residues. The CDR3 sequence is CASNFTSGRSHNEQFF. The CDR3 DNA reads as TGTGCCAGCAATTTTACTAGCGGGAGATCCCACAATGAGCAGTTCTTC.

This clonotype was seen ten or more times. V is TRBV7-2 and J is TRBJ2-3; TRBD2 matches 10 bases. Unmatched junction bases numbered 4, after V lost 3 bases and J lost 4 bases. This CDR3 has 15 amino acids. Germline values: CDR1 SGHTA, CDR2 FQGNSA. CDR3 in DNA: TGTGCCAGCAGCTTGGCTAGCGGGAGCCCAGATACGCAGTATTTT. It encodes CASSLASGSPDTQYF. The full variable domain, its missing parts supplied by reference TRBV7-2 and TRBJ2-3, is GAGVSQSPSNKVTEKGKDVELRCDPISGHTALYWYRQSLGQGLEFLIYFQGNSAPDKSGLPSDRFSAERTGGSVSTLTIQRTQQEDSAVYLCASSLASGSPDTQYFGPGTRLTVL.

V usage is TRBV12-3 or TRBV12-4 and J usage is TRBJ2-3, with D possibly being TRBD2 (5 bases). V lost 10 bases to trimming and J lost 0 bases, with 8 bases between them. The CDR3 length is 12 residues. CDR3 sequence reads: CATSGSTDTQYF. CDR3 nucleotide sequence: TGTGCCACGAGCGGTAGCACAGATACGCAGTATTTT.

This clonotype was found a few times. The rearrangement uses TRBV20-1 and TRBJ2-4; TRBD2 matches 14 bases. The germline gives CDR1 DFQATT, CDR2 SNEGSKA (reference sequence). The CDR3 is made up of 18 amino acids. V shed 5 bases and J 1 base; nucleotides not matched to a gene: 10. In DNA, the CDR3 is TGCAGTGCTTCGGGACTAGCGGGAGTTCGGGAGGCCAAAAACATTCAGTACTTC. Translation gives CSASGLAGVREAKNIQYF.